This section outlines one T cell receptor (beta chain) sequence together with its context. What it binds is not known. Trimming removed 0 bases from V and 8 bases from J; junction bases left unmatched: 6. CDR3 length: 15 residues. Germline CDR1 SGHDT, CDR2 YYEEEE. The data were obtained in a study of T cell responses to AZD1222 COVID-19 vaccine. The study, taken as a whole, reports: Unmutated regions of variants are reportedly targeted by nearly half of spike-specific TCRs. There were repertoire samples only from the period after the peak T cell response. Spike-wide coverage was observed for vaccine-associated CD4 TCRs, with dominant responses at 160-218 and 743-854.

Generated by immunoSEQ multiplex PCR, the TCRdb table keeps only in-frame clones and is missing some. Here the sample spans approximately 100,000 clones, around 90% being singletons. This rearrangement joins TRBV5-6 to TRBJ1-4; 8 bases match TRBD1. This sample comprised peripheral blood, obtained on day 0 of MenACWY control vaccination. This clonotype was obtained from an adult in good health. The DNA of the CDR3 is TGTGCCAGCAGCTTGGCCCGACAGGGGAAGGAAAAACTGTTTTTT. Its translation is CASSLARQGKEKLFF.